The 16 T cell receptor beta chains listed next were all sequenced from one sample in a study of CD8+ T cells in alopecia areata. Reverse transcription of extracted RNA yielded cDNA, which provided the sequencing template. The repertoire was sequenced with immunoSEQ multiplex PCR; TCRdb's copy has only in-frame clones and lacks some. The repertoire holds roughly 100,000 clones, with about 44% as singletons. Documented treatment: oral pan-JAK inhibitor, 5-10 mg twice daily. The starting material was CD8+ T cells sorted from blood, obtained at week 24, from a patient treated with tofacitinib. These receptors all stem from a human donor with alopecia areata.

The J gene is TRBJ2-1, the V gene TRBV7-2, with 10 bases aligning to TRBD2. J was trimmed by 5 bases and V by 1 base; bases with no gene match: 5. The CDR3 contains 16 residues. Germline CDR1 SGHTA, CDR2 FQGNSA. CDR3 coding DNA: TGTGCCAGCAGCTTAGTCCGGACTAGCGGTAACAATGAGCAGTTCTTC. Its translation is CASSLVRTSGNNEQFF.

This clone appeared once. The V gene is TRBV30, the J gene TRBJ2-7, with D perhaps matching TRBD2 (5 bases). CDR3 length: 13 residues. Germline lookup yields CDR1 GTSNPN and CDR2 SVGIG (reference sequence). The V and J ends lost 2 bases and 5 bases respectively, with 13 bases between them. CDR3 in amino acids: CAWSRTGSDEQYF. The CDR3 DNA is TGTGCCTGGAGTAGGACGGGTAGCGACGAGCAGTACTTC.

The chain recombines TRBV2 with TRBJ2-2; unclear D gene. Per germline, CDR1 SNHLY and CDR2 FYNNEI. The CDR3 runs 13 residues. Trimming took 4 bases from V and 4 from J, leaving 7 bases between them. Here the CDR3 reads CASSGVSTGELFF. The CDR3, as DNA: TGTGCCAGCAGTGGAGTAAGCACCGGGGAGCTGTTTTTT.

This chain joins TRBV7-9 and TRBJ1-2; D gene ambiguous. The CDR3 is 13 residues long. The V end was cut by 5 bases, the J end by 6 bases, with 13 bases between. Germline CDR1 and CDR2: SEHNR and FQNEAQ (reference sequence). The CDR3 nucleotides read TGTGCCAGCAGCCCAACTAACTCCAATGGCTACACCTTC. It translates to CASSPTNSNGYTF.

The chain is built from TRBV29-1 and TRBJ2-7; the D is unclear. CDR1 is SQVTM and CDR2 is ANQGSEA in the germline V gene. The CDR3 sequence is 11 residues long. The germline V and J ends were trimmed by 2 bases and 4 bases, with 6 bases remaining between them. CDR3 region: CSVEHRYEQYF. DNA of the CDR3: TGCAGCGTTGAACATCGATACGAGCAGTACTTC.

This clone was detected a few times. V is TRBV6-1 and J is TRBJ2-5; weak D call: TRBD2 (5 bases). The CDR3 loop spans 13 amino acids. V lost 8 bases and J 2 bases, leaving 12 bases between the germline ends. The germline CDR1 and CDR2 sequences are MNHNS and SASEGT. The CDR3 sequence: CASATREQETQYF. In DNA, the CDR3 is TGTGCCAGCGCTACTAGGGAACAAGAGACCCAGTACTTC.

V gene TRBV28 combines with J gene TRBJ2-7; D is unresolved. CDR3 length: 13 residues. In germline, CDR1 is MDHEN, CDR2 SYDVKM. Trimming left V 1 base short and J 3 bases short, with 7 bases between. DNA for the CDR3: TGTGCCAGCAGTTTATACGGAATCTACGAGCAGTACTTC. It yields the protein CASSLYGIYEQYF.

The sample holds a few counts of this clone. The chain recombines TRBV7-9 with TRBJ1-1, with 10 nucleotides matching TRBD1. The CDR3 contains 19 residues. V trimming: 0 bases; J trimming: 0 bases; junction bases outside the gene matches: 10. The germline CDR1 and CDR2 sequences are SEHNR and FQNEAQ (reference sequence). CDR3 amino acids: CASSLAGRPDRGMNTEAFF. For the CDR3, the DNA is TGTGCCAGCAGCTTAGCAGGTCGTCCGGACAGGGGGATGAACACTGAAGCTTTCTTT.

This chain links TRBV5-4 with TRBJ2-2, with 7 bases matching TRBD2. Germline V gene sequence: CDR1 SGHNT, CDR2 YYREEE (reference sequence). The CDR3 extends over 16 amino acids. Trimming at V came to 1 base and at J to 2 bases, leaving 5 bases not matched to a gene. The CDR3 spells CASSLLSGVNTGELFF. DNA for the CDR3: TGTGCCAGCAGCTTGTTGAGCGGGGTAAACACCGGGGAGCTGTTTTTT.

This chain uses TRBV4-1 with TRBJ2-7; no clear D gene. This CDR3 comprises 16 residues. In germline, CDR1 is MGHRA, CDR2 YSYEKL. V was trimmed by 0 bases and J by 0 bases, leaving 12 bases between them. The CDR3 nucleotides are TGCGCCAGCAGCCAAGATTCGGCAGAAAGCTCCTACGAGCAGTACTTC. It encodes CASSQDSAESSYEQYF.

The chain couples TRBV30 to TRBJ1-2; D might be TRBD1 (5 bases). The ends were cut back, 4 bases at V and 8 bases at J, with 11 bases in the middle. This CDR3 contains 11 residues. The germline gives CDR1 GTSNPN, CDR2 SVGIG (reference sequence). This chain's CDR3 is CAWTGGVGYTF. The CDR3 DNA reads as TGTGCCTGGACTGGAGGGGTGGGCTACACCTTC.

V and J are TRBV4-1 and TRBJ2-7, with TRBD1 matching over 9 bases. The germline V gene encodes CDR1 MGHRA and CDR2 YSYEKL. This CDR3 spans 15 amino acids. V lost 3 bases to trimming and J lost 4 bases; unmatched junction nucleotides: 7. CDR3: CASSQLDRGSYEQYF. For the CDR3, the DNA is TGCGCCAGCAGCCAGCTGGACAGGGGATCTTACGAGCAGTACTTC.

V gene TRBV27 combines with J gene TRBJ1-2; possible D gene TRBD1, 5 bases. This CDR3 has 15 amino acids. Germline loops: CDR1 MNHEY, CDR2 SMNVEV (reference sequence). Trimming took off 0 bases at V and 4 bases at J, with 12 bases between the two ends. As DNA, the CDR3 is TGTGCCAGCAGTTTATCGGCGCAGGGTGTCTATGGCTACACCTTC. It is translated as CASSLSAQGVYGYTF.

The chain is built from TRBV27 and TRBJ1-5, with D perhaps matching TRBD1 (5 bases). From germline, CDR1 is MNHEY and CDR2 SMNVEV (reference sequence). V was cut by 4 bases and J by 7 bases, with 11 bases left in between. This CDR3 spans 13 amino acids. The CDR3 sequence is CASSYGGGQPQHF. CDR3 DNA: TGTGCCAGCAGTTATGGGGGAGGCCAGCCCCAGCATTTT.

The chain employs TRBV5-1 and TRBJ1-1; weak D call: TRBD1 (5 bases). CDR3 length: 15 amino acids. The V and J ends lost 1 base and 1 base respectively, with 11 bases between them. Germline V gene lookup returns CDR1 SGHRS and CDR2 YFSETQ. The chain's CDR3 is CASSLLSGGNTEAFF. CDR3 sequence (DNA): TGCGCCAGCAGCTTGTTAAGCGGGGGGAACACTGAAGCTTTCTTT. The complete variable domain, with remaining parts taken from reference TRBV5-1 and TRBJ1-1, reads KAGVTQTPRYLIKTRGQQVTLSCSPISGHRSVSWYQQTPGQGLQFLFEYFSETQRNKGNFPGRFSGRQFSNSRSEMNVSTLELGDSALYLCASSLLSGGNTEAFFGQGTRLTVV.

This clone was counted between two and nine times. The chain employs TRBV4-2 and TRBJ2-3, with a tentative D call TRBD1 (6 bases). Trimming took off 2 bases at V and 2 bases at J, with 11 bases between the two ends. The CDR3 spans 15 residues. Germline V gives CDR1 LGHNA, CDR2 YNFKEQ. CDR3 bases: TGTGCCAGCAGCCAACTCGGACAGAACACAGATACGCAGTATTTT. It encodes CASSQLGQNTDTQYF.